This TCR beta chain was identified during a study of cytomegalovirus exposure and HLA in healthy donors. Study-wide results and limits: Some V segments, TRBV6-2 and TRBV6-3 among them, were indistinguishable and were therefore excluded.

This clone was recorded a few times. Its antigen is unidentified. The germline V gene encodes CDR1 SEHNR and CDR2 FQNEAQ (reference sequence). V lost 5 bases, J lost 5 bases, and 10 bases stayed unmatched. The CDR3 has 15 residues. PCR was performed using 60 Vbeta and 13 Jbeta primers. The data were produced by immunoSEQ multiplex PCR, yet TCRdb's version contains in-frame clones alone and is incomplete. The sample lists 150,000 to 200,000 clones; 87% were seen once. The rearrangement joins TRBV7-9 to TRBJ2-5, with 8 bases matching TRBD1. The sample taken for sequencing was PBMCs. This receptor was obtained from a girl less than two years old in good health and CMV-seronegative. The CDR3 spells CASSPLGQGWETQYF. The CDR3, as DNA: TGTGCCAGCAGCCCCCTTGGACAGGGTTGGGAGACCCAGTACTTC.